The 19 T cell receptor beta chains below were found in one sample sequenced in a study of lymphopenia after photon versus proton radiotherapy. Sequenced by immunoSEQ multiplex PCR; TCRdb stores in-frame clones only, minus some. The data show 70,000 or so clones, with roughly 90% seen just once and approximately 2.1% held by the top ten. The starting material was peripheral blood, obtained from a patient treated with photon-based radiotherapy. These receptor sequences come from a woman aged 40 to 55 with cholangiocarcinoma.

This clone was observed once. The chain links TRBV18 to TRBJ2-3; D gene unclear. Germline lookup yields CDR1 KGHSH and CDR2 LQKENI. CDR3 size: 11 residues. Trimming cost V 3 bases and J 6 bases, with 4 bases left between them. DNA for the CDR3: TGTGCCAGCTCACCCGACGATACGCAGTATTTT. This gives the protein CASSPDDTQYF.

This chain connects TRBV19 to TRBJ1-5, with 8 bases that match TRBD1. Germline values: CDR1 LNHDA, CDR2 SQIVND (reference sequence). The CDR3 loop spans 13 amino acids. V was clipped by 6 bases and J by 6 bases; unmatched bases: 4. The CDR3 region has the DNA TGTGCCAGTAGCAGGGGGCTTGGTCAGCCCCAGCATTTT. It encodes CASSRGLGQPQHF.

This clone was recorded once. This chain links TRBV29-1 with TRBJ2-7; possibly TRBD1 for D (5 bases). The CDR3 runs 12 residues. The V and J ends lost 4 bases and 5 bases respectively, with 12 bases between them. The germline CDR1 and CDR2 sequences are SQVTM and ANQGSEA. Here the CDR3 reads CSVADRYHEQYF. The DNA of the CDR3 is TGCAGCGTTGCCGACAGATATCACGAGCAGTACTTC.

The chain is built from TRBV7-9 and TRBJ2-4, with 7 positions matching TRBD2. Germline V gene sequence: CDR1 SEHNR, CDR2 FQNEAQ (reference sequence). The trim removed 3 bases at V and 6 bases at J, leaving 14 bases unmatched. The CDR3 has 17 amino acids. The CDR3 sequence: CASSFTQEGGPGNIQYF. As DNA, the CDR3 is TGTGCCAGCAGCTTCACTCAGGAGGGAGGGCCTGGAAACATTCAGTACTTC. Full variable domain (outside the CDR3, taken from reference TRBV7-9 and TRBJ2-4): DTGVSQNPRHKITKRGQNVTFRCDPISEHNRLYWYRQTLGQGPEFLTYFQNEAQLEKSRLLSDRFSAERPKGSFSTLEIQRTEQGDSAMYLCASSFTQEGGPGNIQYFGAGTRLSVL.

The count of this clone is one. The chain recombines TRBV28 with TRBJ2-7, with TRBD2 matching over 10 bases. Germline CDR1 MDHEN, CDR2 SYDVKM. Trimming cost V 7 bases and J 2 bases; bases outside gene matches: 5. CDR3 length: 14 amino acids. CDR3 loop: CASNLAGGAYEQYF. Written as DNA, the CDR3 is TGTGCCAGCAACTTAGCGGGGGGAGCCTACGAGCAGTACTTC.

The chain recombines TRBV27 with TRBJ2-1; 8 bases line up with TRBD1. Germline V CDR1 and CDR2: MNHEY, SMNVEV (reference sequence). Unmatched junction bases numbered 7, after V lost 6 bases and J lost 12 bases. This CDR3 region has 12 residues. CDR3 nucleotide sequence: TGTGCCAGCAGAGACGACAGGGGTCGGCAGTTCTTC. It yields the protein CASRDDRGRQFF.

The rearrangement uses TRBV5-8 and TRBJ1-5; TRBD1 agrees at 7 bases. The CDR3 totals 15 residues. CDR1 and CDR2 (germline): SGHTS, YDEGEE. The J segment lost 3 bases and the V segment lost 1 base, leaving 4 bases of the junction unmatched. The CDR3 DNA reads TGTGCCAGCAGCTTGAGGACAGGCCTCAATCAGCCCCAGCATTTT. Encoded protein: CASSLRTGLNQPQHF.

The chain uses TRBV5-4 and TRBJ1-6, with 9 bases fitting TRBD1. V shed 4 bases, J shed 7 bases, and the junction held 6 bases outside the gene matches. Germline V gene lookup returns CDR1 SGHNT and CDR2 YYREEE (reference sequence). This CDR3 region has 15 residues. CDR3 nucleotide sequence: TGTGCCAGCAGCCCACGGACAGGGGAAAATTCACCCCTCCACTTT. It is translated as CASSPRTGENSPLHF.

The DNA for the CDR3 is TGCGCCAGCAGCACCGTGTTGCGGGCGTCCACAGATACGCAGTATTTT. This encodes CASSTVLRASTDTQYF. This sequence joins TRBV5-1 and TRBJ2-3, with D possibly TRBD2 on 5 matching bases. Trimming pared 4 bases from V and 2 bases from J, leaving 17 bases between. The CDR3 length is 16 residues. CDR1 SGHRS and CDR2 YFSETQ come from the germline V gene.

The chain links TRBV4-2 to TRBJ2-1, with 12 bases aligning to TRBD2. This CDR3 spans 17 amino acids. The V gene's germline CDR1 is LGHNA and CDR2 YNFKEQ. The junction had 7 bases not matched to a gene; V was cut back by 1 base and J by 6 bases. The CDR3 DNA follows: TGTGCCAGCAGCCAAGTGGCTAGCGGGAGGGCCCTCAATGAGCAGTTCTTC. Its protein is CASSQVASGRALNEQFF.

The gene calls are TRBV5-1 and TRBJ1-1; D is unclear. Trimming pared 4 bases from V and 4 bases from J, leaving 20 bases between. The length of the CDR3 is 16 residues. Germline CDR1 SGHRS, CDR2 YFSETQ. The CDR3 is CASSPGPPTSGTEAFF. CDR3 sequence (DNA): TGCGCCAGCAGCCCGGGCCCTCCCACGTCGGGCACTGAAGCTTTCTTT. The full variable domain, in which reference TRBV5-1 and TRBJ1-1 provide the parts outside the CDR3, is KAGVTQTPRYLIKTRGQQVTLSCSPISGHRSVSWYQQTPGQGLQFLFEYFSETQRNKGNFPGRFSGRQFSNSRSEMNVSTLELGDSALYLCASSPGPPTSGTEAFFGQGTRLTVV.

This chain links TRBV5-1 with TRBJ2-6; TRBD1 might be the D (5 bases). The CDR3 sequence is 16 residues long. From germline, CDR1 is SGHRS and CDR2 YFSETQ. V lost 3 bases, J lost 0 bases, and 10 bases lay in between. CDR3 sequence: CASSYDSNSGANVLTF. The CDR3 bases are TGCGCCAGCAGCTATGACAGTAACTCTGGGGCCAACGTCCTGACTTTC.

This clone occurred once. The V and J genes are TRBV29-1 and TRBJ2-1; TRBD2 matches 15 bases. Germline CDR1 is SQVTM and CDR2 is ANQGSEA. J lost 12 bases, V lost 6 bases, and 6 bases had no gene match. The CDR3 has 13 residues. This CDR3 reads CSVRTSGGALQFF. CDR3 coding DNA: TGCAGCGTCCGGACTAGCGGGGGGGCGTTGCAGTTCTTC.

The rearrangement links TRBV14 to TRBJ2-7, with 7 nucleotides matching TRBD1. This CDR3 contains 14 residues. With 4 bases clipped from V and 3 bases from J, the junction kept 6 bases outside the gene matches. Germline V lookup: CDR1 SGHDN, CDR2 FVKESK. CDR3 nucleotide sequence: TGTGCCAGCAGCCCCCGCGACAGGGACTACGAGCAGTACTTC. It translates to CASSPRDRDYEQYF.

The chain uses TRBV5-6 and TRBJ2-2; 9 bases match TRBD1. CDR1 and CDR2 from the germline V gene are SGHDT and YYEEEE. This CDR3 comprises 16 residues. The trim removed 0 bases at V and 4 bases at J, leaving 4 bases unmatched. The CDR3 nucleotides are TGTGCCAGCAGCTTGGTACAGGGGGCGACCACCGGGGAGCTGTTTTTT. Protein sequence: CASSLVQGATTGELFF. The whole variable domain, filled in from reference TRBV5-6 and TRBJ2-2, reads DAGVTQSPTHLIKTRGQQVTLRCSPKSGHDTVSWYQQALGQGPQFIFQYYEEEERQRGNFPDRFSGHQFPNYSSELNVNALLLGDSALYLCASSLVQGATTGELFFGEGSRLTVL.

This clone was seen only once. This chain connects TRBV7-8 to TRBJ1-2, with D perhaps TRBD1 (5 bases). The CDR3 is 14 residues long. V was cut by 1 base and J by 4 bases, with 10 bases left in between. Germline assignment: CDR1 SGHVS and CDR2 FQNEAQ. The CDR3 region has the DNA TGTGCCAGCAGCTTAGGGGGGGGACCCTATGGCTACACCTTC. Protein sequence: CASSLGGGPYGYTF.

The DNA of the CDR3 is TGTGCCGGGGCGGGGACGGGGTATGGCTACACCTTC. Translation: CAGAGTGYGYTF. This chain links TRBV30 with TRBJ1-2; D is possibly TRBD1 (5 bases). Trimming cost V 8 bases and J 5 bases, with 15 bases left between them. This CDR3 region has 12 residues. CDR1 is GTSNPN and CDR2 is SVGIG in the germline V gene (reference sequence).

V and J are TRBV10-3 and TRBJ1-1, with D possibly TRBD1 on 6 matching bases. Germline V gives CDR1 ENHRY, CDR2 SYGVKD. V was pared by 2 bases and J by 4 bases, with 8 bases between. The CDR3 is 13 residues long. CDR3 coding DNA: TGTGCCATCAGTGAGCGAGGGGGCACTGAAGCTTTCTTT. Its protein product is CAISERGGTEAFF.

The chain links TRBV28 to TRBJ1-2; D may be TRBD1 (5 bases). The CDR3 is made up of 13 amino acids. Germline CDR1 and CDR2: MDHEN and SYDVKM. V lost 8 bases to trimming and J lost 4 bases, with 14 bases between them. In nucleotides, the CDR3 is TGTGCCAGCGGTAGGGACGGCAGCTATGGCTACACCTTC. As protein: CASGRDGSYGYTF.